These 26 T cell receptor beta chains were all obtained from the same sample, sequenced in a study of cytotoxic CD8 clonotypes in ibrutinib-treated CLL. The table came from immunoSEQ multiplex PCR; TCRdb's copy has only in-frame clones and leaves some out. The sample holds hundreds of thousands of clones, under 70% seen once. The source material was PBMCs, sampled after 36 months of ibrutinib treatment. The receptors stem from a human donor with chronic lymphocytic leukemia.

The CDR3, as DNA: TGTGCCAGCAGCCCACGGCGTCCGACTAGCGACAATGAGCAGTTCTTC. Protein product: CASSPRRPTSDNEQFF. V gene TRBV7-9 combines with J gene TRBJ2-1, with TRBD2 matching over 8 bases. CDR1 and CDR2 (germline): SEHNR, FQNEAQ (reference sequence). V was pared by 5 bases and J by 5 bases, with 11 bases of the junction left unmatched. This CDR3 region has 16 residues.

This sequence joins TRBV27 and TRBJ2-1; D might be TRBD2 (6 bases). Trimming left V 3 bases short and J 12 bases short, with 15 bases between. CDR1 is MNHEY and CDR2 is SMNVEV in the germline V gene (reference sequence). The CDR3 is made up of 13 amino acids. The CDR3 region is CASSFKAGRGQFF. As DNA, the CDR3 is TGTGCCAGCAGTTTTAAGGCGGGAAGAGGGCAGTTCTTC.

The genes are TRBV28 and TRBJ1-4; D not resolved. The CDR3 runs 12 residues. The germline V and J ends were trimmed by 4 bases and 8 bases, with 8 bases remaining between them. The germline V gene encodes CDR1 MDHEN and CDR2 SYDVKM. The CDR3 DNA sequence: TGTGCCAGCAGTTCCCTGCCCGAAAAACTGTTTTTT. It encodes CASSSLPEKLFF. Together with reference TRBV28 and TRBJ1-4, the CDR3 gives the full variable domain: DVKVTQSSRYLVKRTGEKVFLECVQDMDHENMFWYRQDPGLGLRLIYFSYDVKMKEKGDIPEGYSVSREKKERFSLILESASTNQTSMYLCASSSLPEKLFFGSGTQLSVL.

J is TRBJ2-7 and V is TRBV4-1; perhaps TRBD1 as D (6 bases). Trimming stripped 0 bases from V and 9 bases from J, with 21 bases between. There are 16 residues in the CDR3. The germline V gene has CDR1 MGHRA and CDR2 YSYEKL. CDR3: CASSQELGAPPQGQYF. The DNA of the CDR3 is TGCGCCAGCAGCCAAGAGTTGGGGGCGCCCCCCCAAGGGCAGTACTTC.

The chain is built from TRBV15 and TRBJ2-5, with D possibly TRBD1 on 5 matching bases. Germline V lookup: CDR1 LNHNV, CDR2 YYDKDF (reference sequence). V lost 8 bases, J lost 4 bases, and 8 bases lay in between. This CDR3 spans 11 amino acids. The DNA of the CDR3 is TGTGCCACCTCCCAGGGAGAGACCCAGTACTTC. Translating gives CATSQGETQYF. Full variable domain (outside the CDR3, taken from reference TRBV15 and TRBJ2-5): DAMVIQNPRYQVTQFGKPVTLSCSQTLNHNVMYWYQQKSSQAPKLLFHYYDKDFNNEADTPDNFQSRRPNTSFCFLDIRSPGLGDTAMYLCATSQGETQYFGPGTRLLVL.

This clone appeared a few times. The chain has TRBV19 and TRBJ1-2, with TRBD1 matching over 10 bases. Germline trimming cut 10 bases from V and 7 bases from J; bases unmatched to any gene: 9. This CDR3 has 13 residues. Germline loops: CDR1 LNHDA, CDR2 SQIVND (reference sequence). The CDR3 DNA is TGTGCCACCCTGACAGGGGGCGTCGGTGGCTACACCTTC. Its protein is CATLTGGVGGYTF.

The chain carries TRBV20-1 and TRBJ2-7; D is unresolved. The CDR3 covers 11 residues. Trimming took 1 base from V and 5 from J, leaving 6 bases between them. Germline V gene lookup returns CDR1 DFQATT and CDR2 SNEGSKA (reference sequence). The CDR3 coding sequence is TGCAGTGCTAGAGGACTCCACGAGCAGTACTTC. As protein: CSARGLHEQYF.

The gene calls are TRBV18 and TRBJ1-3; D remains unclear. Trimming left V 3 bases short and J 4 bases short, with 13 bases between. This CDR3 is built from 15 residues. Germline CDR1 reads KGHSH; CDR2 reads LQKENI. The DNA of the CDR3 is TGTGCCAGCTCACCTCAGCTCCCACTCGGAAACACCATATATTTT. Protein sequence: CASSPQLPLGNTIYF.

The rearrangement uses TRBV25-1 and TRBJ1-2; D is perhaps TRBD1 (5 bases). Germline CDR1 MGHDK, CDR2 SYGVNS. Deletions cut 4 bases from V and 8 bases from J, with 11 bases between. CDR3 length equals 12 residues. CDR3 amino acids: CASSVGRVGYTF. Here the CDR3 DNA reads TGTGCCAGCAGTGTGGGCAGGGTCGGCTACACCTTC.

A note on this clone: The junction departs from germline at one end; a sequencing error may be responsible. The chain couples TRBV10-3 to TRBJ1-4; unclear D gene. CDR3 length: 12 residues. CDR1 ENHRY and CDR2 SYGVKD come from the germline V gene. The DNA of the CDR3 is TGTGCCATCAGTGATGGGAAGGGAAGGGTCACTTTT. Its protein is CAISDGKGRVTF.

This clone was detected a few times. This chain joins TRBV5-1 and TRBJ2-3; unclear D gene. Germline assignment: CDR1 SGHRS and CDR2 YFSETQ. The CDR3 has 14 amino acids. Trimming took off 0 bases at V and 2 bases at J, with 7 bases between the two ends. As DNA, the CDR3 is TGCGCCAGCAGCTTGGGACTTCCCACAGATACGCAGTATTTT. Its translation: CASSLGLPTDTQYF.

The chain joins TRBV7-2 to TRBJ1-1; D gene unclear. The CDR3 runs 13 residues. The germline V gene has CDR1 SGHTA and CDR2 FQGNSA. With 0 bases removed from V and 9 bases from J, the gap between germline ends came to 11 bases. In nucleotides, the CDR3 is TGTGCCAGCAGCTTAGCGGGGATCGGTAAAGCTTTCTTT. Its translation: CASSLAGIGKAFF.

The rearrangement links TRBV29-1 to TRBJ1-2, with TRBD1 as a possible D gene (6 bases). The V gene's germline CDR1 is SQVTM and CDR2 ANQGSEA. Trimming pared 4 bases from V and 5 bases from J, leaving 14 bases between. The CDR3 extends over 13 amino acids. The CDR3 spells CSVVIGTPYGYTF. The DNA for the CDR3 is TGCAGCGTTGTTATCGGGACACCGTATGGCTACACCTTC.

As concerns this clone: Other DNA sequences of this sample code for an identical CDR3. As DNA, the CDR3 is TGTGCCAGCTCACCGACAGGTGATGGCTACACCTTC. This translates into CASSPTGDGYTF. The genes are TRBV18 and TRBJ1-2; D possibly corresponds to TRBD1 (6 bases). Germline loops: CDR1 KGHSH, CDR2 LQKENI. This CDR3 has 12 amino acids. V was shortened by 3 bases and J by 6 bases, with 8 bases between the two germline ends.

This clone was observed a few times. The chain carries TRBV20-1 and TRBJ2-3; D is ambiguous. There are 11 residues in the CDR3. V was shortened by 6 bases and J by 3 bases, with 7 bases between the two germline ends. Germline values: CDR1 DFQATT, CDR2 SNEGSKA (reference sequence). The CDR3 region has the DNA TGCAGTGCAGACCAAACAGATACGCAGTATTTT. It is translated as CSADQTDTQYF.

The chain couples TRBV18 to TRBJ2-2; D ambiguous. The CDR3 loop spans 14 amino acids. The V gene lost 3 bases and the J gene lost 2 bases, with 7 bases spanning the gap. Germline V gives CDR1 KGHSH, CDR2 LQKENI. The CDR3 here is CASSPTVNTGELFF. The DNA for the CDR3 is TGTGCCAGCTCACCTACGGTAAACACCGGGGAGCTGTTTTTT.

The rearrangement joins TRBV29-1 to TRBJ2-7; D may correspond to TRBD1 or TRBD2 (7 bases each). Germline assignment: CDR1 SQVTM and CDR2 ANQGSEA. This CDR3 has 13 residues. V was pared by 6 bases and J by 0 bases, with 12 bases between. Written as DNA, the CDR3 is TGCAGCGTCTCAGGGGGGGACTCCTACGAGCAGTACTTC. Protein sequence: CSVSGGDSYEQYF.

This clone appeared a single time. The chain couples TRBV11-2 to TRBJ2-7; 8 nucleotides line up with TRBD1. Germline lookup yields CDR1 SGHAT and CDR2 FQNNGV. The CDR3 consists of 16 residues. J was trimmed by 4 bases and V by 4 bases; bases with no gene match: 12. CDR3 coding DNA: TGTGCCAGCAGCTCCCTCAGGGGGCCGACCTGGTACGAGCAGTACTTC. Translated, it gives CASSSLRGPTWYEQYF. The whole variable domain, remainder taken from reference TRBV11-2 and TRBJ2-7, is EAGVAQSPRYKIIEKRQSVAFWCNPISGHATLYWYQQILGQGPKLLIQFQNNGVVDDSQLPKDRFSAERLKGVDSTLKIQPAKLEDSAVYLCASSSLRGPTWYEQYFGPGTRLTVT.

The chain recombines TRBV27 with TRBJ1-2; 8 bases agree with TRBD1. Germline CDR1 and CDR2: MNHEY and SMNVEV (reference sequence). The CDR3 has 15 amino acids. With V trimmed by 5 bases and J by 0 bases, 5 bases remained unmatched. Here the CDR3 DNA reads TGTGCCAGCAGTCTCCAACAGGGGGCTAACTATGGCTACACCTTC. Translation: CASSLQQGANYGYTF.

This clone was counted a few times. The genes are TRBV10-3 and TRBJ1-4; TRBD1 might be the D (5 bases). This CDR3 is built from 12 residues. Germline CDR1 ENHRY, CDR2 SYGVKD. Trimming pared 10 bases from V and 4 bases from J, leaving 10 bases between. CDR3 nucleotide sequence: TGTGCCAGTCGCAGGGATAATGAAAAACTGTTTTTT. Residues: CASRRDNEKLFF.

This clone was seen more than once but under ten times. The chain recombines TRBV6-1 with TRBJ1-2; D remains unclear. Germline V CDR1 and CDR2: MNHNS, SASEGT. Trimming took off 11 bases at V and 2 bases at J, with 12 bases between the two ends. The CDR3 runs 12 residues. This CDR3 is CAGKTENYGYTF. Written as DNA, the CDR3 is TGTGCCGGGAAGACGGAAAACTATGGCTACACCTTC.

The chain joins TRBV19 to TRBJ2-7; TRBD2 might be the D (5 bases). The CDR3 has 18 residues. CDR1 and CDR2 from the germline V gene are LNHDA and SQIVND (reference sequence). V was cut by 1 base and J by 2 bases, with 21 bases left in between. The CDR3 coding sequence is TGTGCCAGTAGTATAGCTCCGTGGGGAGCGGCCGTTCCCTACGAGCAGTACTTC. The encoded protein is CASSIAPWGAAVPYEQYF. Filled out from reference TRBV19 and TRBJ2-7, the complete variable domain reads DGGITQSPKYLFRKEGQNVTLSCEQNLNHDAMYWYRQDPGQGLRLIYYSQIVNDFQKGDIAEGYSVSREKKESFPLTVTSAQKNPTAFYLCASSIAPWGAAVPYEQYFGPGTRLTVT.

V is TRBV6-1 and J is TRBJ2-3; no clear D. Germline CDR1 reads MNHNS; CDR2 reads SASEGT. Trimming stripped 4 bases from V and 1 base from J, with 6 bases between. The CDR3 runs to 13 residues. In nucleotides, the CDR3 is TGTGCCAGCAGTGGACGTGGCACAGATACGCAGTATTTT. This translates into CASSGRGTDTQYF.

J is TRBJ1-2 and V is TRBV10-3; D gene uncertain. This CDR3 region has 14 residues. V gave up 4 bases and J gave up 5 bases, with 14 bases separating them. Per the germline V gene, CDR1 is ENHRY and CDR2 is SYGVKD. The DNA of the CDR3 is TGTGCCATCAGTGCCCTGGGGAGTCAATATGGCTACACCTTC. Translated, it gives CAISALGSQYGYTF.

The sample holds a few counts of this clone. This chain connects TRBV4-1 to TRBJ1-2; D is unresolved. V was trimmed by 4 bases and J by 8 bases, leaving 17 bases between them. Germline CDR1 reads MGHRA; CDR2 reads YSYEKL. The CDR3 sequence is 14 residues long. The CDR3 DNA reads as TGCGCCAGCAGCCCAATTCAGGACGGAAGCGGCTACACCTTC. Translation gives CASSPIQDGSGYTF.

The gene calls are TRBV5-1 and TRBJ1-3; D remains unclear. CDR1 is SGHRS and CDR2 is YFSETQ in the germline V gene. V was pared by 6 bases and J by 4 bases, with 20 bases between. The length of the CDR3 is 16 residues. CDR3 region: CASKGSTGRGGNTIYF. The CDR3 nucleotides read TGCGCCAGCAAGGGCTCCACTGGGAGAGGAGGAAACACCATATATTTT.